The clone carrying this T cell receptor (beta chain) came up a few times. Its antigen is unknown. TCRdb re-called the PCR reads through MiXCR, storing one row per CDR3 protein. The sample includes roughly 97,000 distinct CDR3 sequences, approximately 24% seen only once; the top ten take around 0.92%. This sample is part of a study of molecular identifiers for immune sequencing clone quantification. Study-wide results and limits: Whereas clones above 20 RNA copies held under 1% of naive-cell molecules, they held over 98% of effector molecules.

CDR1 is DFQATT, CDR2 SNEGSKA, per germline (reference sequence). This CDR3 has 17 residues. J was trimmed by 0 bases and V by 0 bases; bases with no gene match: 6. Naive CD8 libraries used about 20,000 to 1,100,000 sorted cells and 10%, 30% or 50% RNA. The origin of this receptor is a human donor in good health. Some libraries in this study had Jurkat cell RNA spiked in. This chain uses TRBV20-1 with TRBJ2-1, with 9 bases matching TRBD2. Input material: naive CD8+ T cells from blood, with Jurkat cell RNA spiked in. Described subset: FACS-sorted CD8+CD4-CCR7+CD45RA+ naive T cells. CDR3 sequence: CSARDNLAGSSYNEQFF. As DNA, the CDR3 is TGCAGTGCTAGAGATAACCTAGCGGGAAGCTCCTACAATGAGCAGTTCTTC.